This T cell receptor beta chain was retrieved from a study of beta chain features in type 1 diabetes. The overall study: Healthy donors and patients showed comparable age, gender and cell yields.

Overall study results and limits: No resolution was reached here on whether HLA type influences TCRB rearrangement. In all four CD4+ subsets, TCRB CDR3 length was significantly, moderately reduced in type 1 diabetes.

Of the isolated RNA, all was reverse transcribed, and so the sequenced material was expressed TCRB transcripts. Sequencing was performed with immunoSEQ multiplex PCR; in TCRdb, only in-frame clones are kept and a portion is missing. Of 630,000 or so clones in the sample, roughly an eighth are singletons; the top ten hold 0.035% to 0.045%. A remark on this clone: The antigen is undetermined.

The authors sorted CD4+ naive, central memory, regulatory and stem cell-like memory cells via CD45RO/CCR7/CD25/CD127/CD95/CD27. This CDR3 comprises 17 residues. Germline V gene lookup returns CDR1 GTSNPN and CDR2 SVGIG (reference sequence). The V and J ends lost 2 bases and 0 bases, in that order; junction bases with no gene match: 8. This sequence originates from a man in his late teens or twenties with type 1 diabetes. Sequenced material: naive CD4+ T cells from blood. The chain is built from TRBV30 and TRBJ1-4; 8 bases are shared with TRBD1. CDR3 sequence reads: CAWSLGQGAATNEKLFF. The CDR3 DNA is TGTGCCTGGAGTTTGGGGCAGGGGGCCGCAACTAATGAAAAACTGTTTTTT.